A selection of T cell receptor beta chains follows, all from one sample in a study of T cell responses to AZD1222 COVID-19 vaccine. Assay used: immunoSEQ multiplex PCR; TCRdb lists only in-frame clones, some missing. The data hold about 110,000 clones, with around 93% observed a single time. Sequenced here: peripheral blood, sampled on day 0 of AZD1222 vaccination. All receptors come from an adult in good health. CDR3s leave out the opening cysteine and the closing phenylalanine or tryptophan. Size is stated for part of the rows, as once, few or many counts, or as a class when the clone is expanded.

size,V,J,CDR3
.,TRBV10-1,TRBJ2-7,ASSDRGTGVYEQY
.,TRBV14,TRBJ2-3,ASSQLWDTQY
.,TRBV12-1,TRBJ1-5,ASSLAPTKAGTGSNQPQH
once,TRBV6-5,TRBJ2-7,ASSYLGLGEQY
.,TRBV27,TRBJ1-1,ASSPRTANTEAF
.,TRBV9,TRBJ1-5,ASSVDPDQPQH
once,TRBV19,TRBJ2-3,ATLGNADTQY
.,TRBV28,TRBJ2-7,ASRGQGVYEQY
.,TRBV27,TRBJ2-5,ASSRDSRKTQY
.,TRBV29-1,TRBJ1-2,SVVGQSYGYT
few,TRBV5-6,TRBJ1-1,ASTSGQLNTEAF
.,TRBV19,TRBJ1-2,ASSTPISNYGYT
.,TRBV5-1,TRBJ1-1,ASSDSRNTEAF
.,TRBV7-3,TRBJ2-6,ASSLSQSGANVLT
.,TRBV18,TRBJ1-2,ASSSLDRDGYT
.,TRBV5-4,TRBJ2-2,ASSSLGPGELF
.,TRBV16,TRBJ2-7,ASSQTGTGGEQY
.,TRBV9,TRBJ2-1,ASSVRNEQF
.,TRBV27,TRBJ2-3,ASSPGGLTTLRTDTQY
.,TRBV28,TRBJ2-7,ASSRGQVQQEQY
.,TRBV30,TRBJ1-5,AWSSTNSWNQPQH